This is a list of T cell receptor beta chains from one sample in a study of blood T cell repertoires in COVID-19. Assay: immunoSEQ multiplex PCR; the TCRdb copy retains only in-frame clones and omits some. The table lists 150,000 or so clones, approximately 80% of them singletons. Material: peripheral blood. The receptors were sampled from an older woman with acute or convalescent COVID-19. The CDR3 runs from the conserved cysteine through the conserved F or W. Each record gives: J gene, D gene, V gene, clone size, CDR3 length, CDR3 DNA, CDR3 protein. The D gene is left open where the match is weak. Clone size is given for some rows only: seen once, a few or many times, or a class if the clone is expanded.

j_call: TRBJ2-7; d_call: -; v_call: TRBV5-1; clone_size: -; cdr3_length: 13; cdr3_nt: TGCGCCAGCAGCTTACGGGGTACCTACGAGCAGTACTTC; cdr3_aa: CASSLRGTYEQYF
j_call: TRBJ1-3; d_call: TRBD1; v_call: TRBV5-1; clone_size: -; cdr3_length: 18; cdr3_nt: TGCGCCAGCAGCTTCACGACGGGACAGGGACAAGGAGGAAACACCATATATTTT; cdr3_aa: CASSFTTGQGQGGNTIYF
j_call: TRBJ2-2; d_call: TRBD2; v_call: TRBV11-1; clone_size: -; cdr3_length: 14; cdr3_nt: TGTGCCAGCAGCACAAAGCGGGGGAACGGGGAGCTGTTTTTT; cdr3_aa: CASSTKRGNGELFF
j_call: TRBJ1-2; d_call: -; v_call: TRBV7-6; clone_size: -; cdr3_length: 18; cdr3_nt: TGTGCCAGCAGCCTTATAACAGGCGCGGATAGTCTGAACTATGGCTACACCTTC; cdr3_aa: CASSLITGADSLNYGYTF
j_call: TRBJ2-1; d_call: -; v_call: TRBV7-8; clone_size: -; cdr3_length: 18; cdr3_nt: TGTGCCAGCAGTCGGCCGGGGGGCATCGTTGGGTCCTACAATGAGCAGTTCTTC; cdr3_aa: CASSRPGGIVGSYNEQFF
j_call: TRBJ1-3; d_call: -; v_call: TRBV28; clone_size: -; cdr3_length: 12; cdr3_nt: TGTGCCAGCCGTCTTTCTGGAAACACCATATATTTT; cdr3_aa: CASRLSGNTIYF
j_call: TRBJ2-7; d_call: TRBD2; v_call: TRBV18; clone_size: -; cdr3_length: 15; cdr3_nt: TGTGCCAGCTCACCCTCTAGCGGGGGTCTCTACGAGCAGTACTTC; cdr3_aa: CASSPSSGGLYEQYF
j_call: TRBJ2-2; d_call: -; v_call: TRBV18; clone_size: -; cdr3_length: 13; cdr3_nt: TGTGCCAGCTCAGCGGTAAACACCGGGGAGCTGTTTTTT; cdr3_aa: CASSAVNTGELFF
j_call: TRBJ2-5; d_call: TRBD1; v_call: TRBV10-2; clone_size: -; cdr3_length: 15; cdr3_nt: TGCGCCAGCAATCCGGGACAGGGGGCGGAAGAGACCCAGTACTTC; cdr3_aa: CASNPGQGAEETQYF
j_call: TRBJ2-3; d_call: TRBD1; v_call: TRBV27; clone_size: once; cdr3_length: 16; cdr3_nt: TGTGCCAGCAGTTTATCAAGAATGACAGGGTCGAATACGCAGTATTTT; cdr3_aa: CASSLSRMTGSNTQYF
j_call: TRBJ1-1; d_call: TRBD1; v_call: TRBV28; clone_size: -; cdr3_length: 17; cdr3_nt: TGTGCCAGCAGCCCCATAAAAGGGGGCAGGGCGAACACTGAAGCTTTCTTT; cdr3_aa: CASSPIKGGRANTEAFF
j_call: TRBJ2-3; d_call: -; v_call: TRBV2; clone_size: -; cdr3_length: 12; cdr3_nt: TGTGCCAGCAGTGCGAGCACAGATACGCAGTATTTT; cdr3_aa: CASSASTDTQYF
j_call: TRBJ1-1; d_call: TRBD1; v_call: TRBV14; clone_size: few; cdr3_length: 14; cdr3_nt: TGTGCCAGCACACCCCAGGGGGCGAGTACTGAAGCTTTCTTT; cdr3_aa: CASTPQGASTEAFF
j_call: TRBJ1-5; d_call: TRBD1; v_call: TRBV4-1; clone_size: -; cdr3_length: 16; cdr3_nt: TGCGCCAGCAGCCAAGATCCAGGGACAGGGGTTCAGCCCCAGCATTTT; cdr3_aa: CASSQDPGTGVQPQHF
j_call: TRBJ1-3; d_call: TRBD1; v_call: TRBV19; clone_size: -; cdr3_length: 16; cdr3_nt: TGTGCCAGTAGTACCCTACCGGGACAGAAGGAATACACCATATATTTT; cdr3_aa: CASSTLPGQKEYTIYF
j_call: TRBJ2-1; d_call: TRBD2; v_call: TRBV6-5; clone_size: -; cdr3_length: 16; cdr3_nt: TGTGCCAGCAGTTACAAGACTAGCAACCCCTACAATGAGCAGTTCTTC; cdr3_aa: CASSYKTSNPYNEQFF
j_call: TRBJ1-4; d_call: -; v_call: TRBV6-5; clone_size: -; cdr3_length: 14; cdr3_nt: TGTGCCAGCAGTCGGACAGCAACTAATGAAAAACTGTTTTTT; cdr3_aa: CASSRTATNEKLFF
j_call: TRBJ1-1; d_call: TRBD1; v_call: TRBV7-9; clone_size: -; cdr3_length: 14; cdr3_nt: TGTGCCAGCAGCCCCCCAGGGGGCAGGACTGAAGCTTTCTTT; cdr3_aa: CASSPPGGRTEAFF
j_call: TRBJ1-1; d_call: -; v_call: TRBV30; clone_size: -; cdr3_length: 12; cdr3_nt: TGTGCCTGGAGACCTCTCGCAGCTGAAGCTTTCTTT; cdr3_aa: CAWRPLAAEAFF
j_call: TRBJ1-3; d_call: TRBD1; v_call: TRBV5-6; clone_size: -; cdr3_length: 14; cdr3_nt: TGTGCCAGCAGCGTCGGACAGGGGGGAAACACCATATATTTT; cdr3_aa: CASSVGQGGNTIYF
j_call: TRBJ1-2; d_call: -; v_call: TRBV5-5; clone_size: -; cdr3_length: 12; cdr3_nt: TGTGCCAGCAGCTTCCAGAACTATGGCTACACCTTC; cdr3_aa: CASSFQNYGYTF
j_call: TRBJ2-1; d_call: TRBD2; v_call: TRBV10-3; clone_size: -; cdr3_length: 14; cdr3_nt: TGTGCCATCGCTAGCGGGGGGCCCTACAATGAGCAGTTCTTC; cdr3_aa: CAIASGGPYNEQFF
j_call: TRBJ2-1; d_call: TRBD1; v_call: TRBV7-3; clone_size: once; cdr3_length: 17; cdr3_nt: TGTGCCAGCAGTCCCCGCCTAGGGACAGGGGGAGGGAATGAGCAGTTCTTC; cdr3_aa: CASSPRLGTGGGNEQFF
j_call: TRBJ1-5; d_call: TRBD1; v_call: TRBV7-3; clone_size: -; cdr3_length: 13; cdr3_nt: TGTGCCAGCAGCCGTGGACAGGGGGAGCCCCAGCATTTT; cdr3_aa: CASSRGQGEPQHF
j_call: TRBJ1-1; d_call: TRBD1; v_call: TRBV30; clone_size: -; cdr3_length: 15; cdr3_nt: TGTGCCTGGGGTGTACCAGGGACAGGGGGACTAGGAGCTTTCTTT; cdr3_aa: CAWGVPGTGGLGAFF
j_call: TRBJ1-2; d_call: TRBD1; v_call: TRBV19; clone_size: -; cdr3_length: 14; cdr3_nt: TGTGCCAGTAGTTCACAGGGGGTAGTCTATGGCTACACCTTC; cdr3_aa: CASSSQGVVYGYTF
j_call: TRBJ1-1; d_call: -; v_call: TRBV4-2; clone_size: -; cdr3_length: 16; cdr3_nt: TGTGCCAGCAGCCATCACAGACTGATGACAGACACTGAAGCTTTCTTT; cdr3_aa: CASSHHRLMTDTEAFF
j_call: TRBJ2-2; d_call: -; v_call: TRBV3-1/TRBV3-2; clone_size: few; cdr3_length: 13; cdr3_nt: TGTGCCAGCAGCCAAGAAAGGGGAGGGGAGCTGTTTTTT; cdr3_aa: CASSQERGGELFF
j_call: TRBJ1-1; d_call: -; v_call: TRBV10-1; clone_size: once; cdr3_length: 14; cdr3_nt: TGCGCCAGCAGTGATACGGGACATATCGCTGAAGCTTTCTTT; cdr3_aa: CASSDTGHIAEAFF
j_call: TRBJ1-1; d_call: -; v_call: TRBV6-5; clone_size: once; cdr3_length: 12; cdr3_nt: TGTGCCAGCAGCCCCCCAGGCACTGAAGCTTTCTTT; cdr3_aa: CASSPPGTEAFF
j_call: TRBJ1-2; d_call: -; v_call: TRBV21-1; clone_size: -; cdr3_length: 14; cdr3_nt: TGTGCCAGCAGCCCCGGAACAGAGAACTATGGCTACACCTTC; cdr3_aa: CASSPGTENYGYTF
j_call: TRBJ2-2; d_call: -; v_call: TRBV6-5; clone_size: once; cdr3_length: 13; cdr3_nt: TGTGCCAGCAGTCCAGGCGGGTCCGGGGAGCTGTTTTTT; cdr3_aa: CASSPGGSGELFF
j_call: TRBJ2-5; d_call: TRBD1; v_call: TRBV5-1; clone_size: -; cdr3_length: 12; cdr3_nt: TGCGCCAGCGGGACAGCCCAAGAGACCCAGTACTTC; cdr3_aa: CASGTAQETQYF
j_call: TRBJ1-5; d_call: TRBD1; v_call: TRBV7-8; clone_size: -; cdr3_length: 17; cdr3_nt: TGTGCCAGCAGCTTAGAACAGGGGATGTTTAGCAATCAGCCCCAGCATTTT; cdr3_aa: CASSLEQGMFSNQPQHF
j_call: TRBJ2-3; d_call: TRBD1; v_call: TRBV24-1; clone_size: -; cdr3_length: 15; cdr3_nt: TGTGCCACCAGTGATACAGGGGAAAGGGCAGATACGCAGTATTTT; cdr3_aa: CATSDTGERADTQYF
j_call: TRBJ1-3; d_call: TRBD1; v_call: TRBV6-5; clone_size: -; cdr3_length: 14; cdr3_nt: TGTGCCAGCAGGGGACAGAGCTCTGGAAACACCATATATTTT; cdr3_aa: CASRGQSSGNTIYF
j_call: TRBJ2-7; d_call: -; v_call: TRBV7-9; clone_size: few; cdr3_length: 13; cdr3_nt: TGTGCCAGCAGCAAGCACGGGACAACCCAACCGTACTTC; cdr3_aa: CASSKHGTTQPYF
j_call: TRBJ2-7; d_call: -; v_call: TRBV10-3; clone_size: -; cdr3_length: 15; cdr3_nt: TGTGCCATCAGTGAGCTACAGGGACCCTCCTACGAGCAGTACTTC; cdr3_aa: CAISELQGPSYEQYF
j_call: TRBJ2-3; d_call: TRBD2; v_call: TRBV5-4; clone_size: -; cdr3_length: 18; cdr3_nt: TGTGCCAGCAGCGCCCTTGGCGGGGGGGTAGTAAGCACAGATACGCAGTATTTT; cdr3_aa: CASSALGGGVVSTDTQYF
j_call: TRBJ2-3; d_call: -; v_call: TRBV5-4; clone_size: -; cdr3_length: 14; cdr3_nt: TGTGCCAGCAGTCCGGGACTCACAACAGATACGCAGTATTTT; cdr3_aa: CASSPGLTTDTQYF
j_call: TRBJ1-2; d_call: -; v_call: TRBV18; clone_size: -; cdr3_length: 12; cdr3_nt: TGTGCCAGCTCACCGGAGGAGATCTCCTACACCTTC; cdr3_aa: CASSPEEISYTF
j_call: TRBJ2-3; d_call: TRBD2; v_call: TRBV10-3; clone_size: -; cdr3_length: 14; cdr3_nt: TGTGCCTCCCAAAAGGGGACTACCTCAGATACGCAGTATTTT; cdr3_aa: CASQKGTTSDTQYF
j_call: TRBJ1-1; d_call: -; v_call: TRBV9; clone_size: -; cdr3_length: 15; cdr3_nt: TGTGCCAGCAGCGTAGAAGCTGTAATGAACACTGAAGCTTTCTTT; cdr3_aa: CASSVEAVMNTEAFF
j_call: TRBJ1-6; d_call: TRBD1; v_call: TRBV7-9; clone_size: -; cdr3_length: 15; cdr3_nt: TGTGCCAGCAGCTTAGCGGGACAGCGTAATTCACCCCTCCACTTT; cdr3_aa: CASSLAGQRNSPLHF
j_call: TRBJ1-6; d_call: -; v_call: TRBV27; clone_size: -; cdr3_length: 18; cdr3_nt: TGTGCCAGCAGTTTCTGGGCGCCGCCGACCTCCTATAATTCACCCCTCCACTTT; cdr3_aa: CASSFWAPPTSYNSPLHF
j_call: TRBJ1-2; d_call: -; v_call: TRBV12-3/TRBV12-4; clone_size: -; cdr3_length: 13; cdr3_nt: TGTGCCAGCAGAGATGACATCTACTATGGCTACACCTTC; cdr3_aa: CASRDDIYYGYTF
j_call: TRBJ2-5; d_call: -; v_call: TRBV28; clone_size: -; cdr3_length: 15; cdr3_nt: TGTGCCAGCAGTGCCCCGGGAACAGCCCAAGAGACCCAGTACTTC; cdr3_aa: CASSAPGTAQETQYF
j_call: TRBJ1-1; d_call: TRBD1; v_call: TRBV9; clone_size: -; cdr3_length: 15; cdr3_nt: TGTGCCAGCACTCAAGGGGGCAGGGGCGGCACTGAAGCTTTCTTT; cdr3_aa: CASTQGGRGGTEAFF
j_call: TRBJ2-2; d_call: TRBD2; v_call: TRBV9; clone_size: -; cdr3_length: 17; cdr3_nt: TGTGCCAGCAGCGTAGAGTCACTAGCGGGGTTCACCGGGGAGCTGTTTTTT; cdr3_aa: CASSVESLAGFTGELFF
j_call: TRBJ1-4; d_call: -; v_call: TRBV7-9; clone_size: -; cdr3_length: 17; cdr3_nt: TGTGCCAGCAGCTTACGTTCAGGGGCGCGTAATAATGAAAAACTGTTTTTT; cdr3_aa: CASSLRSGARNNEKLFF
j_call: TRBJ2-2; d_call: -; v_call: TRBV6-5; clone_size: -; cdr3_length: 13; cdr3_nt: TGTGCCGTACAGGAGACGAACACCGGGGAGCTGTTTTTT; cdr3_aa: CAVQETNTGELFF
j_call: TRBJ2-1; d_call: TRBD2; v_call: TRBV30; clone_size: -; cdr3_length: 16; cdr3_nt: TGTGCCTGGAGGGGGACAGGGACTAGCGGTAAGGTTGAGCAGTTCTTC; cdr3_aa: CAWRGTGTSGKVEQFF
j_call: TRBJ1-6; d_call: -; v_call: TRBV30; clone_size: -; cdr3_length: 12; cdr3_nt: TGTGCCTGGACAGACTATAATTCACCCCTCCACTTT; cdr3_aa: CAWTDYNSPLHF
j_call: TRBJ2-3; d_call: -; v_call: TRBV28; clone_size: once; cdr3_length: 12; cdr3_nt: TGTGCCAGCAGCCCCCAGGGGGGTACGCAGTATTTT; cdr3_aa: CASSPQGGTQYF
j_call: TRBJ1-2; d_call: -; v_call: TRBV5-1; clone_size: -; cdr3_length: 15; cdr3_nt: TGCGCCAGCAGCTTGGGTCCGGGTGGAGGCTATGGCTACACCTTC; cdr3_aa: CASSLGPGGGYGYTF